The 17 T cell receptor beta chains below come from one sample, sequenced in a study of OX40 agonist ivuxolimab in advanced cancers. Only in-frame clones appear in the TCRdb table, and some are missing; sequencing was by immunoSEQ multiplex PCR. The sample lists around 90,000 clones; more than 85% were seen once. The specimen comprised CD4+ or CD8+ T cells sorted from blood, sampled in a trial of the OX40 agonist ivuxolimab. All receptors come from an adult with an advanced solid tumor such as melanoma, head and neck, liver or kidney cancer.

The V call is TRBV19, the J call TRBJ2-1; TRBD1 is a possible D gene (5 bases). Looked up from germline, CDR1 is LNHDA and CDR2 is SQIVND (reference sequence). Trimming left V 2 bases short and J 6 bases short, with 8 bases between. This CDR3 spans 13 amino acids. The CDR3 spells CASSIQGGNEQFF. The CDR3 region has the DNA TGTGCCAGTAGTATACAGGGCGGCAATGAGCAGTTCTTC.

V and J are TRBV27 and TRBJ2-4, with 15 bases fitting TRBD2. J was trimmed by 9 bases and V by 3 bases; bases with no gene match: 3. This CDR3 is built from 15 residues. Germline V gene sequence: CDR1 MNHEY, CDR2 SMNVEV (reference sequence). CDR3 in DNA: TGTGCCAGCAGTTTGGGGACTAGCGGGAGGTCCATTCAGTACTTC. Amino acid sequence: CASSLGTSGRSIQYF.

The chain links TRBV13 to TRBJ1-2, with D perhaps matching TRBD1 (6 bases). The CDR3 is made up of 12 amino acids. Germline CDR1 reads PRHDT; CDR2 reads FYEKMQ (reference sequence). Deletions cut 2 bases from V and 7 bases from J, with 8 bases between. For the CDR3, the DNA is TGTGCCAGCAGCTTAAGGGGGTCTGGCTACACCTTC. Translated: CASSLRGSGYTF.

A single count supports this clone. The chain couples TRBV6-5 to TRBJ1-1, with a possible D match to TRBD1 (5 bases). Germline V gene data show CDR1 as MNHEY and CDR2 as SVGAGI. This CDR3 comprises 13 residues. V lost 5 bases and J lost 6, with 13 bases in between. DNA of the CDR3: TGTGCCAGCAGTCCCGCGCAGGGACCTGAAGCTTTCTTT. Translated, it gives CASSPAQGPEAFF.

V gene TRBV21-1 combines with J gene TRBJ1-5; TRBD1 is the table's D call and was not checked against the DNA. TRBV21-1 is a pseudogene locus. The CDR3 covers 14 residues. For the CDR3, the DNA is TGTGCCAGGGGAAGACAGTATAGCAATCAGCCCCAGCATTTT. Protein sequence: CARGRQYSNQPQHF.

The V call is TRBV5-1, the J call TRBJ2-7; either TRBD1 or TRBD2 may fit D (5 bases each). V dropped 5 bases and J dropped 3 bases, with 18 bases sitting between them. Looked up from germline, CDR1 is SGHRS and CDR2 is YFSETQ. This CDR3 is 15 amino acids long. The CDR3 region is CASRSREGENYEQYF. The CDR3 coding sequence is TGCGCCAGCAGAAGCAGGGAAGGGGAGAACTACGAGCAGTACTTC.

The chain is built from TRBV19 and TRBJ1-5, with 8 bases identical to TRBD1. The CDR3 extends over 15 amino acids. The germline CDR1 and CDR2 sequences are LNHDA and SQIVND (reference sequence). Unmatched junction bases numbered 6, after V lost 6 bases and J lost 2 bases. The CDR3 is CASSQGADGNQPQHF. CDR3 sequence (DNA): TGTGCCAGTAGCCAGGGGGCAGATGGCAATCAGCCCCAGCATTTT.

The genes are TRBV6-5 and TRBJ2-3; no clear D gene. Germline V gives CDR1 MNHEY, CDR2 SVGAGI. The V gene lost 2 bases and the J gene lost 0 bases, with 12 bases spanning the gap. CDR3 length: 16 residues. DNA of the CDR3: TGTGCCAGCAGTTACCTGCGGAGTCTAAGCACAGATACGCAGTATTTT. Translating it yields CASSYLRSLSTDTQYF.

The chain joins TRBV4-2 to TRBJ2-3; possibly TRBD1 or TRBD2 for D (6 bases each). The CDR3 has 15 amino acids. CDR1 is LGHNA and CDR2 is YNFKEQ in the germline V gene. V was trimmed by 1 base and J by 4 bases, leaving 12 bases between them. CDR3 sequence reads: CASSQGGRGADTQYF. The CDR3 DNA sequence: TGTGCCAGCAGCCAAGGGGGTAGGGGGGCAGATACGCAGTATTTT.

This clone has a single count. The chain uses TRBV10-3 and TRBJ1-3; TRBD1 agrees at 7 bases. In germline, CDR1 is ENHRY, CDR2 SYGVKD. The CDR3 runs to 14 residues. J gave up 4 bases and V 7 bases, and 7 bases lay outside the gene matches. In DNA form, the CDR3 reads TGTGCCATCACCCTGGACAGGCGGGGAAACACCATATATTTT. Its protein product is CAITLDRRGNTIYF.

This CDR3 is CASKDNTNQPQHF. The CDR3 DNA reads as TGTGCCAGTAAGGACAATACGAATCAGCCCCAGCATTTT. The rearrangement uses TRBV19 and TRBJ1-5; D possibly corresponds to TRBD1 (5 bases). This CDR3 contains 13 residues. Germline V gene lookup returns CDR1 LNHDA and CDR2 SQIVND (reference sequence). V lost 7 bases, J lost 4 bases, and 11 bases lay in between.

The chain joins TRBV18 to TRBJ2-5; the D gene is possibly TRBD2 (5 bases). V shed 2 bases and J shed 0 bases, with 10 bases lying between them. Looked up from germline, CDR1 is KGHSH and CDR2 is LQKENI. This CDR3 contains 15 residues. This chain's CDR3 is CASSPEGRYQETQYF. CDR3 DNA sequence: TGTGCCAGCTCACCAGAAGGGAGATACCAAGAGACCCAGTACTTC.

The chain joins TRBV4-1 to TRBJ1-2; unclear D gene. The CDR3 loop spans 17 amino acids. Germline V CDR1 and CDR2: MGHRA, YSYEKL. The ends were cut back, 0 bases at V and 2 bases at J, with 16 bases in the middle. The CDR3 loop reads CASSQERSKADNYGYTF. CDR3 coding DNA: TGCGCCAGCAGCCAAGAAAGAAGTAAGGCAGACAACTATGGCTACACCTTC.

The CDR3 spells CASSRSYEQYF. In DNA form, the CDR3 reads TGCGCCAGCAGCCGGAGCTACGAGCAGTACTTC. The chain joins TRBV5-1 to TRBJ2-7; D unresolved. This CDR3 spans 11 amino acids. In germline, CDR1 is SGHRS, CDR2 YFSETQ. With 4 bases removed from V and 3 bases from J, the gap between germline ends came to 5 bases.

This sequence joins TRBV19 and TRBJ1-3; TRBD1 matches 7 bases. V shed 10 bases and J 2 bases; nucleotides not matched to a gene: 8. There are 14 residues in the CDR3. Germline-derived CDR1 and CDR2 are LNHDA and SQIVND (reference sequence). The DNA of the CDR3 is TGTGCCATCTCTGACAGGGCGGCTGGAAACACCATATATTTT. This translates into CAISDRAAGNTIYF.

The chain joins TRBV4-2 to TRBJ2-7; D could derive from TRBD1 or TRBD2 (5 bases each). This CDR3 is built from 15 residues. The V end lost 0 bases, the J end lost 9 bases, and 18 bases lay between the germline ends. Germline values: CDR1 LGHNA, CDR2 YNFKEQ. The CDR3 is CASSQDYSGRVRQYF. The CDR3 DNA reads TGTGCCAGCAGCCAAGATTATTCGGGGCGGGTGCGGCAGTACTTC.

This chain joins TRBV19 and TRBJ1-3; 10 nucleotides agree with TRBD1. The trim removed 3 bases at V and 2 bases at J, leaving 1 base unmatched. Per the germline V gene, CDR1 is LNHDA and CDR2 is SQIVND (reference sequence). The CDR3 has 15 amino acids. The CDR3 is CASSIGTGAGNTIYF. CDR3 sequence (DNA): TGTGCCAGTAGTATTGGGACAGGGGCTGGAAACACCATATATTTT.